The present T cell receptor (beta chain) was sequenced within a study of cytomegalovirus exposure and HLA in healthy donors. Study as a whole: Out of approximately 170 million T cells, an earlier analysis found fewer than 140 million unique TCR beta sequences in total. Within an early data release were roughly 90 million unique TCRs drawn from HLA-typed donors. General study results and limits: Reports indicated that the classifier achieved high specificity and sensitivity in diagnosing cytomegalovirus status. As immune exposure information, only CMV serostatus was available.

The CDR3 runs to 12 residues. Looked up from germline, CDR1 is MNHNY and CDR2 is SVGAGI (reference sequence). With V trimmed by 5 bases and J by 3 bases, 1 base remained unmatched. The PCR employed 60 Vbeta primers together with 13 Jbeta primers. Libraries were prepared by immunoSEQ multiplex PCR; TCRdb keeps only in-frame clonotypes and omits some of them. This sample has around 180,000 clones; around three quarters occur once, and the top ten carry more than 5%. Concerning this clone: Antigen unknown.

This TCR was sampled from a middle-aged man in good health and CMV-seronegative. The specimen sequenced was PBMCs. The chain carries TRBV6-6 and TRBJ2-7; 7 bases map to TRBD2. CDR3 sequence: CASSPGGYEQYF. The CDR3 nucleotides read TGTGCCAGCAGTCCGGGGGGCTACGAGCAGTACTTC.